This T cell receptor (beta chain) appears in the sequencing data of a study of CD8+ T cells in alopecia areata (dated by TCRdb to 2016 to 2019). Background for the entire study: High-throughput TCRbeta sequencing was used to examine T cell clonal expansion in alopecia areata in both the C3H/HeJ mouse model and human patients. Scalp tissue and sorted CD4+ and CD8+ peripheral blood T cells from patchy and totalis/universalis alopecia areata patients and from healthy controls were covered by human TCRbeta sequencing. immunoSEQ multiplex PCR using 35 Vbeta forward primers and 13 Jbeta reverse primers was used to amplify TCRbeta CDR3 regions. RNA was extracted with the PAXgene miRNA kit for fixed scalp, the miRNeasy kit for PBMCs, and the RNeasy kit for mouse skin. Scalp clonality was compared among normal scalp (n=4), patchy alopecia areata scalp (n=8), and alopecia totalis/universalis scalp (n=8). Study-wide findings and limitations: Higher clonality and more expanded CD8+ clones were observed in lesional scalp than in normal scalp, particularly in alopecia totalis/universalis, a finding suggestive of antigenic drive. Compared with mice, TCR sequences shared between patients were less clear, possibly partly because of HLA diversity across the patient population. Scalp TCR repertoire analysis is complicated because resident alphabeta T cells in normal human skin are also sequenced, whereas mouse skin is dominated by gammadelta T cells.

This clone has just one count. The specificity of this receptor is unknown. Base qualities were left out, and no much larger clone turns up one base away. From alopecia areata patients, peripheral blood was collected along with lesional scalp punch biopsies. After PBMCs were isolated by density centrifugation and stained for CD3, CD4 and CD8, a FACSAria was used to sort CD4+ and CD8+ T cells. The untreated alopecia areata patients were recruited through a multicenter biomarker study. Blood CD8+ T cells from roughly 5 biomarker-study patients were further sorted into NKG2D-low and NKG2D-high fractions. The method behind the library was the immunoSEQ multiplex PCR assay. For TCR sequencing, RNA was extracted from every sample and reverse transcribed into cDNA to serve as template. SuperScript III was used to make first-strand cDNA, primed with a 2:1 mix of oligo-dT and random hexamers. A synthetic immune receptor repertoire was used to assess amplification bias, and residual bias was removed computationally. In the original analysis: After raw reads were preprocessed to remove errors, the CDR3 was defined following IMGT conventions as running from the conserved cysteine to phenylalanine. Clonality was computed as 1 minus the Shannon entropy, with the entropy normalized by log2 of the number of productive unique TCRs. Scalp TCRbeta sequences were cross-referenced with sorted blood CD4 and CD8 repertoires so that the CD4 or CD8 identity of scalp clones could be inferred. TCRdb carries this immuneACCESS record with in-frame sequences only. Its versions omit some clonotypes, under half of them owing to an unresolved V gene in the studies checked, with the rest unexplained. The V and J calls and clone size come from that table; D and trimming were worked out from the DNA. This sample lists 98,000 or so clones; under 65% were detected once. The ten largest clones capture 20% to 30% of the sample.

Deletion took 3 bases off V and 5 bases off J, with a span of 19 bases between the germline ends. For CDR1 and CDR2, the germline V gene lists MGHDK and SYGVNS. From the cysteine through the phenylalanine, the CDR3 covers 16 amino acids. Only the CDR3 part of the read is kept: 48 bases, read in frame from the first base. Sequenced material: NKG2D-low CD8+ T cells sorted from blood. This specimen's cell subset or site label, per the study, means: sorted CD8+ NKG2D-low blood T cells. The rearrangement joined TRBV25-1 to TRBJ1-1; matching of 5 bases hints at TRBD1 as the D gene. This sequence originates from a human donor with alopecia areata. Here the CDR3 is given as CASSEVRGERWTEAFF. The bases are TGTGCCAGCAGTGAGGTAAGGGGAGAAAGGTGGACTGAAGCTTTCTTT.